This entry lists 29 T cell receptor beta chains sequenced from one sample in a study of T cells in Graves' hyperthyroidism and ophthalmopathy. RNA transcripts served as the template for amplifying TCR beta CDR3 regions. In the first-round RT-PCR of the TCR CDR3, the HTBI primer set was used. TCRdb re-analysed the multiplex PCR reads in MiXCR, keeping a single row per CDR3 protein. The data contain around 700,000 distinct CDR3 sequences, approximately 18% of them singletons. Specimen: blood. These receptors were collected from a woman aged 45-59 years with Graves' hyperthyroidism that later progressed to Graves' ophthalmopathy.

The sample holds a few counts of this clonotype. CDR3: CASSQDWTGGSQTQYF. The CDR3 DNA is TGTGCCAGCAGCCAAGACTGGACAGGGGGCTCTCAGACCCAGTACTTC. The chain uses TRBV3-1 and TRBJ2-5, with TRBD1 matching over 11 bases. Germline trimming cut 0 bases from V and 6 bases from J; bases unmatched to any gene: 6. The germline gives CDR1 LGHDT, CDR2 YNNKEL (reference sequence). The CDR3 sequence is 16 residues long.

This clonotype has just a few counts. The V call is TRBV6-2 or TRBV6-3, the J call TRBJ1-1; unclear D gene. Per the germline V gene, CDR1 is MNHEY and CDR2 is SVGEGT. Trimming stripped 5 bases from V and 4 bases from J, with 14 bases between. The CDR3 spans 14 residues. The CDR3 region is CASSVTGMSTEAFF. CDR3 coding DNA: TGTGCCAGCAGTGTAACGGGGATGAGCACTGAAGCTTTCTTT.

The chain has TRBV12-3 or TRBV12-4 and TRBJ2-7, with D possibly TRBD1 on 6 matching bases. Trimming stripped 5 bases from V and 3 bases from J, with 20 bases between. The CDR3 length is 16 residues. The CDR3 DNA is TGTGCCAGCAGTGCCGGCCGGCAGGGGATCGGCTACGAGCAGTACTTC. It codes for CASSAGRQGIGYEQYF.

This clonotype has more than one count but fewer than ten. The chain links TRBV7-9 to TRBJ1-1, with TRBD1 matching over 7 bases. The CDR3 contains 15 residues. Germline lookup yields CDR1 SEHNR and CDR2 FQNEAQ (reference sequence). V shed 5 bases, J shed 8 bases, and the junction held 14 bases outside the gene matches. CDR3 DNA: TGTGCCAGCAGCCCGGGGGGGCTAATGGACAGGGAAGCTTTCTTT. Its protein product is CASSPGGLMDREAFF.

The gene calls are TRBV2 and TRBJ2-5, with D possibly being TRBD1 (6 bases). Germline lookup yields CDR1 SNHLY and CDR2 FYNNEI. The CDR3 extends over 14 amino acids. V was clipped by 4 bases and J by 4 bases, with 13 bases between them. Here the CDR3 reads CASSGVRGVETQYF. The CDR3 DNA reads as TGTGCCAGCAGTGGGGTCAGGGGAGTAGAGACCCAGTACTTC.

The chain joins TRBV20-1 to TRBJ2-3; 14 bases agree with TRBD2. Germline CDR1 DFQATT, CDR2 SNEGSKA (reference sequence). V dropped 0 bases and J dropped 0; count of bases not matched to a gene: 8. The CDR3 length is 19 residues. In DNA form, the CDR3 reads TGCAGTGCTAGAGATCCGGGACTAGCGGGGGCGCTGAGCACAGATACGCAGTATTTT. Amino acids: CSARDPGLAGALSTDTQYF.

The chain combines TRBV4-1 with TRBJ2-1, with TRBD2 identical over 11 bases. Germline CDR1 is MGHRA and CDR2 is YSYEKL. Trimming took 1 base from V and 8 from J; bases not matched to a gene: 7. This CDR3 spans 16 amino acids. CDR3 coding DNA: TGCGCCAGCAGCCAAGGGGGTCTAGCGGGGGGATATGAGCAGTTCTTC. This encodes CASSQGGLAGGYEQFF.

This clonotype was detected many times. The V and J genes are TRBV3-1 and TRBJ1-1; perhaps TRBD1 as D (5 bases). There are 15 residues in the CDR3. Trimming shortened V by 1 base and J by 1 base, and 10 bases separated the two germline ends. Germline CDR1 reads LGHDT; CDR2 reads YNNKEL (reference sequence). The CDR3 protein is CASSQAGTANTEAFF. The CDR3 coding sequence is TGTGCCAGCAGCCAAGCCGGGACGGCGAACACTGAAGCTTTCTTT.

Many counts were recorded for this clonotype. The genes are TRBV11-2 and TRBJ2-7, with TRBD1 matching over 12 bases. J was trimmed by 7 bases and V by 4 bases; bases with no gene match: 5. CDR1 is SGHAT, CDR2 FQNNGV, per germline. The CDR3 runs 14 residues. The CDR3 here is CASSWGQGAWEQYF. The CDR3 coding sequence is TGTGCCAGCAGCTGGGGACAGGGGGCTTGGGAGCAGTACTTC.

The rearrangement links TRBV3-1 to TRBJ2-2; 9 nucleotides align to TRBD2. Germline CDR1 LGHDT, CDR2 YNNKEL (reference sequence). Trimming cost V 0 bases and J 4 bases; bases outside gene matches: 6. The CDR3 runs 17 residues. CDR3: CASSQERRGGGTGELFF. The CDR3 coding sequence is TGTGCCAGCAGCCAAGAACGGCGGGGGGGCGGCACCGGGGAGCTGTTTTTT.

This clonotype was observed many times. The chain carries TRBV12-3 or TRBV12-4 and TRBJ1-6; D not certain. Trimming pared 5 bases from V and 5 bases from J, leaving 10 bases between. The CDR3 spans 14 residues. CDR3 nucleotide sequence: TGTGCCAGCAGTCCCTCCAGAAATAATTCACCCCTCCACTTT. The encoded protein is CASSPSRNNSPLHF.

The chain has TRBV6-2 or TRBV6-3 and TRBJ1-5; the D gene is possibly TRBD1 (6 bases). CDR1 and CDR2 (germline): MNHEY, SVGEGT. The CDR3 loop spans 15 amino acids. V gave up 2 bases and J gave up 1 base, with 9 bases separating them. The CDR3 here is CASSYTGTSNQPQHF. In DNA, the CDR3 is TGTGCCAGCAGTTACACCGGGACAAGCAATCAGCCCCAGCATTTT.

This clonotype turned up a few times. V is TRBV10-2 and J is TRBJ2-3, with D possibly TRBD1 on 5 matching bases. V was cut by 8 bases and J by 3 bases, with 12 bases left in between. The V gene's germline CDR1 is WSHSY and CDR2 SAAADI. This CDR3 spans 13 amino acids. The CDR3 region is CASFDQGTDTQYF. DNA for the CDR3: TGCGCCAGCTTTGACCAGGGTACAGATACGCAGTATTTT.

This clonotype was recorded many times. The chain combines TRBV3-1 with TRBJ1-1; 11 positions agree with TRBD1. With 1 base clipped from V and 5 bases from J, the junction kept 6 bases outside the gene matches. This CDR3 has 16 residues. In germline, CDR1 is LGHDT, CDR2 YNNKEL (reference sequence). The CDR3 nucleotides are TGTGCCAGCAGCCAAGCCCGGGACAGGGGGAGGACTGAAGCTTTCTTT. It codes for CASSQARDRGRTEAFF.

This clonotype appeared a few times. The chain couples TRBV3-1 to TRBJ1-2; D not resolved. Between the trimmed V and J ends, which lost 4 bases and 2 bases, there was a span of 14 bases. The CDR3 runs 15 residues. CDR1 and CDR2 (germline): LGHDT, YNNKEL (reference sequence). The CDR3, as DNA: TGTGCCAGCAGCCCAGAATCCCTGGGGAACTATGGCTACACCTTC. Encoded protein: CASSPESLGNYGYTF. The full variable domain, its missing parts supplied by reference TRBV3-1 and TRBJ1-2, is DTAVSQTPKYLVTQMGNDKSIKCEQNLGHDTMYWYKQDSKKFLKIMFSYNNKELIINETVPNRFSPKSPDKAHLNLHINSLELGDSAVYFCASSPESLGNYGYTFGSGTRLTVV.

Concerning this clonotype: This may come from a read error, since a much larger clone is one base off. The V gene is TRBV6-1, the J gene TRBJ2-7; possible D gene TRBD2, 5 bases. Germline V gene lookup returns CDR1 MNHNS and CDR2 SASEGT. CDR3 length equals 15 residues. CDR3 coding DNA: TGTGCCAGCCGGGATAGTCTTACCCTCTACTACGGGCAGTACTTC. This translates into CASRDSLTLYYGQYF.

J is TRBJ2-1 and V is TRBV10-3; D is undetermined. This CDR3 has 13 residues. CDR1 is ENHRY and CDR2 is SYGVKD in the germline V gene. The V gene lost 11 bases and the J gene lost 0 bases, with 11 bases spanning the gap. CDR3 DNA: TGTGCCTCGATGGAGAACTCCTACAATGAGCAGTTCTTC. Its translation is CASMENSYNEQFF.

This sequence joins TRBV5-1 and TRBJ2-7; D not certain. The V gene's germline CDR1 is SGHRS and CDR2 YFSETQ. The CDR3 extends over 13 amino acids. Trimming removed 0 bases at V and 4 bases at J, with 8 bases between. The CDR3 sequence is CASSLDFTYEQYF. CDR3 DNA: TGCGCCAGCAGCTTGGACTTCACTTACGAGCAGTACTTC. Combining the CDR3 with reference TRBV5-1 and TRBJ2-7 gives the whole variable domain KAGVTQTPRYLIKTRGQQVTLSCSPISGHRSVSWYQQTPGQGLQFLFEYFSETQRNKGNFPGRFSGRQFSNSRSEMNVSTLELGDSALYLCASSLDFTYEQYFGPGTRLTVT.

This clonotype was detected only a few times. V and J are TRBV7-8 and TRBJ1-1, with D unresolved. The V gene's germline CDR1 is SGHVS and CDR2 FQNEAQ. V lost 2 bases and J 8 bases, leaving 9 bases between the germline ends. The length of the CDR3 is 12 residues. The CDR3 DNA follows: TGTGCCAGCAGCTTATCCCTAAAAGAAGCTTTCTTT. This sequence encodes CASSLSLKEAFF.

This clonotype was seen only a few times. The chain is built from TRBV3-1 and TRBJ2-7; weak D call: TRBD1 (5 bases). Trimming shortened V by 1 base and J by 2 bases, and 9 bases separated the two germline ends. The CDR3 runs 14 residues. CDR1 and CDR2 (germline): LGHDT, YNNKEL (reference sequence). The CDR3 region is CASSQVGHTYEQYF. In nucleotides, the CDR3 is TGTGCCAGCAGCCAAGTGGGGCATACCTACGAGCAGTACTTC.

V is TRBV9 and J is TRBJ2-3; D uncertain. The V and J ends lost 3 bases and 0 bases respectively, with 8 bases between them. The CDR3 length is 14 residues. Germline V CDR1 and CDR2: SGDLS, YYNGEE. CDR3 nucleotide sequence: TGTGCCAGCAGCGCCTTACTCAGCACAGATACGCAGTATTTT. Amino acid sequence: CASSALLSTDTQYF. Full variable domain (rest looked up from reference TRBV9 and TRBJ2-3): DSGVTQTPKHLITATGQRVTLRCSPRSGDLSVYWYQQSLDQGLQFLIQYYNGEERAKGNILERFSAQQFPDLHSELNLSSLELGDSALYFCASSALLSTDTQYFGPGTRLTVL.

As to this clonotype: Germline and junction disagree at one end, which may indicate a read error. The V gene is TRBV9, the J gene TRBJ2-7; 10 positions match TRBD2. Germline CDR1 and CDR2: SGDLS and YYNGEE. This CDR3 region has 16 residues. The DNA of the CDR3 is TGTTCCAGCAGCGTAGCTAGCGGGGGAGCTTCCTACGAGCAGTACTTC. It specifies CSSSVASGGASYEQYF.

The chain uses TRBV20-1 and TRBJ2-5, with 7 bases fitting TRBD2. The CDR3 length is 14 residues. Looked up from germline, CDR1 is DFQATT and CDR2 is SNEGSKA (reference sequence). Germline trimming cut 5 bases from V and 1 base from J; bases unmatched to any gene: 7. The CDR3 DNA follows: TGCAGTGCTGGCTTGAGCGGGGTCCAAGAGACCCAGTACTTC. It encodes CSAGLSGVQETQYF.

At least ten counts were recorded for this clonotype. The chain recombines TRBV6-1 with TRBJ1-1; no firm D call. Germline V gene data show CDR1 as MNHNS and CDR2 as SASEGT. Trimming cost V 1 base and J 5 bases, with 8 bases left between them. The CDR3 is 13 residues long. CDR3 coding DNA: TGTGCCAGCAGTGAAGATTTTCGAACTGAAGCTTTCTTT. The encoded protein is CASSEDFRTEAFF.

In its sample, this clonotype was seen once. The CDR3 region is CASTSTGFSSYEQYF. CDR3 nucleotides: TGTGCCAGCACCTCGACAGGCTTCAGCTCCTACGAGCAGTACTTC. This sequence joins TRBV5-6 and TRBJ2-7; tentatively, D is TRBD1 (6 bases). V was cut by 6 bases and J by 0 bases, with 16 bases left in between. Germline CDR1 SGHDT, CDR2 YYEEEE. The CDR3 totals 15 residues.

This clonotype was observed at least ten times. This chain links TRBV5-6 with TRBJ2-5; 8 nucleotides agree with TRBD1. After removal of 2 bases from V and 5 bases from J, the junction contained 8 bases not matched to a gene. The CDR3 contains 15 residues. The germline V gene encodes CDR1 SGHDT and CDR2 YYEEEE. The DNA of the CDR3 is TGTGCCAGCAGCTTCCAGGGGGCTTGGGGGGAGACCCAGTACTTC. Amino acids: CASSFQGAWGETQYF.

This clonotype turned up a few times. The rearrangement links TRBV19 to TRBJ1-5; perhaps TRBD1 as D (5 bases). The CDR3 loop spans 15 amino acids. Germline V gene data show CDR1 as LNHDA and CDR2 as SQIVND (reference sequence). V lost 3 bases and J 4 bases, leaving 13 bases between the germline ends. CDR3 loop: CASSIWGGENQPQHF. DNA of the CDR3: TGTGCCAGTAGTATCTGGGGAGGGGAAAATCAGCCCCAGCATTTT. Variable domain in full (rest from reference TRBV19 and TRBJ1-5): DGGITQSPKYLFRKEGQNVTLSCEQNLNHDAMYWYRQDPGQGLRLIYYSQIVNDFQKGDIAEGYSVSREKKESFPLTVTSAQKNPTAFYLCASSIWGGENQPQHFGDGTRLSIL.

J is TRBJ1-6 and V is TRBV10-3, with D unclear. Germline V lookup: CDR1 ENHRY, CDR2 SYGVKD. The germline V and J ends were trimmed by 3 bases and 9 bases, with 21 bases remaining between them. The CDR3 runs 17 residues. Here the CDR3 DNA reads TGTGCCATCAGTGAACGGGGTCAGGCAGGCCCGATTTCACCCCTCCACTTT. It is translated as CAISERGQAGPISPLHF.

At least ten counts were recorded for this clonotype. The V gene is TRBV7-8, the J gene TRBJ1-1; TRBD1 agrees at 8 bases. The germline V gene has CDR1 SGHVS and CDR2 FQNEAQ. With 2 bases clipped from V and 6 bases from J, the junction kept 5 bases outside the gene matches. CDR3 length: 14 residues. CDR3 sequence (DNA): TGTGCCAGCAGCTTACGACAGGGGTTGGCTGAAGCTTTCTTT. It yields the protein CASSLRQGLAEAFF.